Sequencing of this TCR beta chain was carried out in a study of CD8 T cells in Susac syndrome. An amount of RNA that ranged from roughly 0.45 to 1 ug was reverse transcribed with random hexamers. TCRdb processed the immunoSEQ multiplex PCR reads anew with MiXCR; each CDR3 protein has one entry. The sample has about 430,000 distinct CDR3 sequences, more than 70% seen once; the top ten hold 0.09% to 0.15%. This CDR3 is 12 amino acids long. The germline V gene encodes CDR1 MNHEY and CDR2 SMNVEV (reference sequence). The germline V and J ends were trimmed by 7 bases and 4 bases, with 8 bases remaining between them.

The rearrangement uses TRBV27 and TRBJ2-1, with D tentatively TRBD1 (5 bases). Material: CD8+ T cells from PBMCs. This sequence originates from a human donor with multiple sclerosis. CDR3 nucleotide sequence: TGTGCCAGCAAGGACATTTACAATGAGCAGTTCTTC. Protein: CASKDIYNEQFF.